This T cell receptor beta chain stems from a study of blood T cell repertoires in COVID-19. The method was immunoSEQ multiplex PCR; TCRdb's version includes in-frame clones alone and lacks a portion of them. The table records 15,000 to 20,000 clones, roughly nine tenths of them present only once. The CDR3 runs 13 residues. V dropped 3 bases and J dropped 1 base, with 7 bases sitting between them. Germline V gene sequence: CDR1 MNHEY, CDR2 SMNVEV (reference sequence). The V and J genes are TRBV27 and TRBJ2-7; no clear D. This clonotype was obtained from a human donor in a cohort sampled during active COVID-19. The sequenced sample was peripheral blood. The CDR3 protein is CASSLVASYEQYF. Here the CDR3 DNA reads TGTGCCAGCAGTTTGGTAGCATCCTACGAGCAGTACTTC.